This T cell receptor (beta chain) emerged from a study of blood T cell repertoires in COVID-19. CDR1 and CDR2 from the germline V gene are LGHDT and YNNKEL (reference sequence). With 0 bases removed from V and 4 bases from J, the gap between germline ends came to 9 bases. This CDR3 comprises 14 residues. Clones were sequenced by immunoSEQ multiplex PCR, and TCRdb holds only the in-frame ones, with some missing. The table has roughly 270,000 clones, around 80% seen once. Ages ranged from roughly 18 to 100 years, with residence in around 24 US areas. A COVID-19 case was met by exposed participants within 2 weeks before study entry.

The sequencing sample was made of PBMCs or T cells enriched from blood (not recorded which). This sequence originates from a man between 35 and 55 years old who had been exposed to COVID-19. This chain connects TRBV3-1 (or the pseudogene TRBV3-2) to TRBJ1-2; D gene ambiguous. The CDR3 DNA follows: TGTGCCAGCAGCCAAGACAGGAAACGCTATGGCTACACCTTC. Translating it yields CASSQDRKRYGYTF.